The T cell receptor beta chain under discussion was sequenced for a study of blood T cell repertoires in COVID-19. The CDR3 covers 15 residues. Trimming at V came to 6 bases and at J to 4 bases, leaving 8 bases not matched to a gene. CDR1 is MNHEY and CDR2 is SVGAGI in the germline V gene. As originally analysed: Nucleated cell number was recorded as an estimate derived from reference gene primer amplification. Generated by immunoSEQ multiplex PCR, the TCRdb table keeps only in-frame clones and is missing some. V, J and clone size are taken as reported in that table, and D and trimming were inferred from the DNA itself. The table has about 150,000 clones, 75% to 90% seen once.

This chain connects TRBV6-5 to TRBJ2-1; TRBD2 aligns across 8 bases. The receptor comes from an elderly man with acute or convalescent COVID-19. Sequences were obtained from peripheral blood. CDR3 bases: TGTGCCAGCAGCGAGCTGGCGGGGGGTTACAATGAGCAGTTCTTC. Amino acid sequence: CASSELAGGYNEQFF.